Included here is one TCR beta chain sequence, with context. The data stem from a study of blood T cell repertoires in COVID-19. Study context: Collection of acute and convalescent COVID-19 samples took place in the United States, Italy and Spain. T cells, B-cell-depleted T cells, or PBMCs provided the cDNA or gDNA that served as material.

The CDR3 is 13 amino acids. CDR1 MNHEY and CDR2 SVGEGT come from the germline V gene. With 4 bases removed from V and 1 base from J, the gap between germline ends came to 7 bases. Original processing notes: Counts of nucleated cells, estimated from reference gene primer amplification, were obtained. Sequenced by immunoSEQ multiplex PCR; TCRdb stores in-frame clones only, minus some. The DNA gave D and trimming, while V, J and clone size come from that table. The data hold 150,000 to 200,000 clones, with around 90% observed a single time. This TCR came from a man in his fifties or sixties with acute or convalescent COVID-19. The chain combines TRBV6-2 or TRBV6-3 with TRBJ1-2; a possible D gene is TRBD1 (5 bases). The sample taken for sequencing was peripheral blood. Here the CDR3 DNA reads TGTGCCAGCAGTTGGGACTATAACTATGGCTACACCTTC. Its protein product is CASSWDYNYGYTF.